This record concerns one T cell receptor (beta chain) sequence. The germline CDR1 and CDR2 sequences are MNHEY and SVGAGI. V was clipped by 7 bases and J by 3 bases, with 12 bases between them. The CDR3 sequence is 13 residues long. Produced via immunoSEQ multiplex PCR; TCRdb's table is partial and in-frame only. The sample holds 450,000 to 500,000 clones; 75% to 90% are singletons and the top ten take under 4%. The data belong to a study of blood T cell repertoires in COVID-19. Looking at the study overall: Nucleic acid was either cDNA or gDNA, and it came from T cells, B-cell-depleted T cells, or PBMCs.

The clonotype was recovered from a human donor in a cohort sampled during active COVID-19. Sequenced: peripheral blood. The chain combines TRBV6-5 with TRBJ1-2, with D perhaps TRBD1 (6 bases). In DNA, the CDR3 is TGTGCCAGCATTAAGGGGGGGGACTATGGCTACACCTTC. It encodes CASIKGGDYGYTF.